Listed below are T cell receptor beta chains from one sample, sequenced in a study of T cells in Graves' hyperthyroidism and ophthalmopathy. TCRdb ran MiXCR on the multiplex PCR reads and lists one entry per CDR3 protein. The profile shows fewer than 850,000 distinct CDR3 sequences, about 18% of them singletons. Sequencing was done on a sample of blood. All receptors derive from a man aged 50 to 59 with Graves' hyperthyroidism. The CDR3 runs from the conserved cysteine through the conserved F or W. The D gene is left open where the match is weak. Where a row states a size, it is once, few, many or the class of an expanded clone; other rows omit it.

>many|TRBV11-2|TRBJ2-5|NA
TGTGCCAGCAGTTCAAACCTACAAGAGACCCAGTACTTC
CASSSNLQETQYF
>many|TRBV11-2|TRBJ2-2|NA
TGTGCCAGCAGCTGGGGTAACACCGGGGAGCTGTTTTTT
CASSWGNTGELFF
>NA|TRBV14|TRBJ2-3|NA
TGTGCCAGCAGCCTTCTCAACACAGATACGCAGTATTTT
CASSLLNTDTQYF
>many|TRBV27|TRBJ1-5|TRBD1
TGTGCCAGCAGGCCGGTCGGGACAGAGAATCAGCCCCAGCATTTT
CASRPVGTENQPQHF
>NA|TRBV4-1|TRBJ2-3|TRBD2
TGCGCCAGCAGCCAGCTTTATATGACCCCCGGGAGGAGGCAGTATTTT
CASSQLYMTPGRRQYF
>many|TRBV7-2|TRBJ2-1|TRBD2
TGTGCCAGCAGCTTTCGGGGGGGTCCCTCCTACAATGAGCAGTTCTTC
CASSFRGGPSYNEQFF
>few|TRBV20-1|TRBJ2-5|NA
TGCAGTGCTAGGGCAACAGGGAGTGGAGAGACCCAGTACTTC
CSARATGSGETQYF
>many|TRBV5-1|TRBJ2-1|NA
TGCGCCAGCAGCTTGGAAGGGGCTGAGCAGTTCTTC
CASSLEGAEQFF
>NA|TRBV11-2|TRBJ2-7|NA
TGTGCCAGCAGCTCCTCGTCAAGGAAAAGGTTCCACGAGCAGTACTTC
CASSSSSRKRFHEQYF
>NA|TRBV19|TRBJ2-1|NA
TGTGCCAGTCAGACCATCAATGAGCAGTTCTTC
CASQTINEQFF
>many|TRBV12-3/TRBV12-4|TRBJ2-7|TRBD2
TGTGCCAGCAGTTTGGGACTAGTTTCCTACGAGCAGTACTTC
CASSLGLVSYEQYF
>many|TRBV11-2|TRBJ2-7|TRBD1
TGTGCCAGCAGCCCGGGGACAGGGCAGGACGAGCAGTACTTC
CASSPGTGQDEQYF
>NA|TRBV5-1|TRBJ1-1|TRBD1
TGCGCCAGCAGCCAGGGGGGCTCAAACACTGAAGCTTTCTTT
CASSQGGSNTEAFF
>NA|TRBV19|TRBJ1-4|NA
TGTGCCAGTACCATGGGGGCAACCGCCGGCATGTTTTTT
CASTMGATAGMFF
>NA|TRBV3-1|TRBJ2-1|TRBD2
TGTGCCAGCAGCCACCCCCCGGGCCCAGCGGGAGTTGCGTTCTTC
CASSHPPGPAGVAFF
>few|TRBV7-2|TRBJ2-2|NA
TGTGCCAGCAGCTTATATTCCCGGACGAACACCGGGGAGCTGTTTTTT
CASSLYSRTNTGELFF
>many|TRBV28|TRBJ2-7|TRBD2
TGTGCCAGCAGTTTAACGGCGGGAGGGGGTAACGAGCAGTACTTC
CASSLTAGGGNEQYF
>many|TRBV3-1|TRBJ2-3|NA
TGTGCCAGCAGCCTTGGCGAGCCCACAGATACGCAGTATTTT
CASSLGEPTDTQYF
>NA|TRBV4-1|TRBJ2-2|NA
TGCGCCAGCAGCCAGGCGGGACTTAACACCGGGGAGCTGTTTTTT
CASSQAGLNTGELFF
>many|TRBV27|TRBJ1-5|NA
TGTGCCAGCAGCAAGATCCAGGGGCGCAGTGGGGCTCAGCCCCAGCATTTT
CASSKIQGRSGAQPQHF
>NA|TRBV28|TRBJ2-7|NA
TGTGCCAGCAGTTTCCCCGGGAGTCTCTACGAGCAGTACTTC
CASSFPGSLYEQYF
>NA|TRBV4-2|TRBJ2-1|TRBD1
TGTGCCAGCAGCCACGGACAGGGGGCCTATGAGCAGTTCTTC
CASSHGQGAYEQFF
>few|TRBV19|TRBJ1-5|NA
TGTGCCAGTAACGCAGGGTTCAATCAGCCCCAGCATTTT
CASNAGFNQPQHF
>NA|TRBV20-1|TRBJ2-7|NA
TGCAGTGCTAGTAAGGGGGACTCCTACGAGCAGTACTTC
CSASKGDSYEQYF
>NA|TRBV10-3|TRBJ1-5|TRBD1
TGTGCCATCAGTGAGGACAGGGGGAATCCCCAGCATTTT
CAISEDRGNPQHF
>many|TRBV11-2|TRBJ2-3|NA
NA
CASSLVRAGRTQYF
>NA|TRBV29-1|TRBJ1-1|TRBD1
TGCAGCGTCCGCCGACAGGGCACTGAAGCTTTCTTT
CSVRRQGTEAFF
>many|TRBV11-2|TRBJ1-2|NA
TGTGCCAGCAGCTTAGATTGGGGGAACTATGGCTACACCTTC
CASSLDWGNYGYTF
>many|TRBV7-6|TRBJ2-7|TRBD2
TGTGCCAGCAGCACCGGACTAGCGGGGTATAGCTCCTACGAGCAGTACTTC
CASSTGLAGYSSYEQYF
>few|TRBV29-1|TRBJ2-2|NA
TGCAGCGTTGATCTGCAGGGACCCACCGGGGAGCTGTTTTTT
CSVDLQGPTGELFF
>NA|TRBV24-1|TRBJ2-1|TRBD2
TGTGCCACCAGTGATTCTCTAGCGGGAGGAATCGGGAGGTGGTTCTTC
CATSDSLAGGIGRWFF
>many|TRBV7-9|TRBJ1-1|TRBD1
TGTGCCAGCAGCTATGCTATGTCGCAAACAGGGGAAATGAACACTGAAGCTTTCTTT
CASSYAMSQTGEMNTEAFF
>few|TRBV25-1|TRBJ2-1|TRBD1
TGTGCCAGCAGTGTGACAGGGCTCTACTACCCATACAATGAGCAGTTCTTC
CASSVTGLYYPYNEQFF
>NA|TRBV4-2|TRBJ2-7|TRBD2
TGTGCCAGCAGCCAAAGAGCGGGAGTCTACGAGCAGTACTTC
CASSQRAGVYEQYF
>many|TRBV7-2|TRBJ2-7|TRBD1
TGTGCCAGCAGCTTCGGGACAGCCACAGTCTACGAGCAGTACTTC
CASSFGTATVYEQYF
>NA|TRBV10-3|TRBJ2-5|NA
TGTGCCATCAGTGATTTAACCGAGACCCAGTACTTC
CAISDLTETQYF
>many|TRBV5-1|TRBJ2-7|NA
TGCGCCAGCAGCTTGGACGGGGCAGGGGTCACCTACGAGCAGTACTTC
CASSLDGAGVTYEQYF
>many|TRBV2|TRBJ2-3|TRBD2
TGTGCCAGCAGCGGCGGGACTAGCGGGAGACCGGTGACGCAGTATTTT
CASSGGTSGRPVTQYF
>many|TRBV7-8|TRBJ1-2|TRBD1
TGTGCCAGCAGCCCTAGGGACAGGCCAAGGGGTTATGGCTACACCTTC
CASSPRDRPRGYGYTF
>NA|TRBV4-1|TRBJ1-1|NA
TGCGCCAGCAGCCCAATCCCAAGCAGTGAAGCTTTCTTT
CASSPIPSSEAFF
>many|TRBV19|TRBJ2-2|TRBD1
TGTGCCAGTAGTACACAGGGGACCGGGGAGCTGTTTTTT
CASSTQGTGELFF
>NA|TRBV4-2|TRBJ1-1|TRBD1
TGTGCCAGCAGCCAAGAGACAGGGGGCCCTGGGGAAGCTTTCTTT
CASSQETGGPGEAFF
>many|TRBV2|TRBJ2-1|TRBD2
TGTGCCAGCAGTGGACTAGCGAATGGGGAGCAGTTCTTC
CASSGLANGEQFF
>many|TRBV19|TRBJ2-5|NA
TGTGCCAGTAGTAAGTTACGGGCAGCGAAAGAGACCCAGTACTTC
CASSKLRAAKETQYF
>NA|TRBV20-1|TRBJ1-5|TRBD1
TGCAGTGCTGGCCTAGGACAGGGTCGGCCCCAGCATTTT
CSAGLGQGRPQHF
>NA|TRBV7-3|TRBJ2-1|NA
TGTGCCAGCAGCTTAAATTGGGAGGACCCGTACAATGAGCAGTTCTTC
CASSLNWEDPYNEQFF
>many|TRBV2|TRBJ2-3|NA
TGTGCCAGCAGTCTCAGGGTAATCCGTCCAGATACGCAGTATTTT
CASSLRVIRPDTQYF
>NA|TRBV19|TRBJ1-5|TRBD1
TGTGCCGCCGGGACAGGGACGGCCAGCAATCAGCCCCAGCATTTT
CAAGTGTASNQPQHF
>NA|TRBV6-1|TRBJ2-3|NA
TGTGCCGGCTCTCATCAGACCACAGATACGCAGTATTTT
CAGSHQTTDTQYF
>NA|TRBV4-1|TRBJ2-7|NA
TGCGCCAGCGGCGGGCAGGAAGGCTACGAGCAGTACTTC
CASGGQEGYEQYF
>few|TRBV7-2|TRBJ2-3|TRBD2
TGTGCCAGCAGCCCCAGCGGGGTGGCGGGAGATACGCAGTATTTT
CASSPSGVAGDTQYF
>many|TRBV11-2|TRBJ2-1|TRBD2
TGTGCCAGCAGCTTAGAACTGTTACTAGCGGGATACAATGAGCAGTTCTTC
CASSLELLLAGYNEQFF
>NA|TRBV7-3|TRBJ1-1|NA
TGTGCCAGCAGCTTAGATTATCGGGCGGATACTGAAGCTTTCTTT
CASSLDYRADTEAFF